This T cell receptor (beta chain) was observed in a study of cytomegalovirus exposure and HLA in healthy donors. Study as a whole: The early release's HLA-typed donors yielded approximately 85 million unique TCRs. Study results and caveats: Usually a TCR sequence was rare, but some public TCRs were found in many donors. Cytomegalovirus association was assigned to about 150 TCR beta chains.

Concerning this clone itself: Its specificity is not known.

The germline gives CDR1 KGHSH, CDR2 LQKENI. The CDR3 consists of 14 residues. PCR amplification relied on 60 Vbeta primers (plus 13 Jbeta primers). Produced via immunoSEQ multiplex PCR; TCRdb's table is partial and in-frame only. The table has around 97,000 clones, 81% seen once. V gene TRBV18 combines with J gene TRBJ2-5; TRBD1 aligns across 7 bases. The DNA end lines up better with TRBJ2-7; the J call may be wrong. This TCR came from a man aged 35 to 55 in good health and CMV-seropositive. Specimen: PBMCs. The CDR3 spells CASSPKGQNYEQYF. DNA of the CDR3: TGTGCCAGCTCACCGAAGGGACAGAACTACGAGCAGTACTTC.